A selection of T cell receptor beta chains follows, all from one sample in a study of blood T cell repertoires in COVID-19. This table comes from immunoSEQ multiplex PCR, and its TCRdb copy is limited to in-frame clones, with some not included. Here the sample spans 300,000 to 400,000 clones, 70% to 90% being singletons. Sequenced sample: peripheral blood. The receptor set was obtained from a young woman with COVID-19, enrolled during active disease. CDR3s include the opening cysteine and the closing phenylalanine or tryptophan. A D gene is named only where the DNA matches it firmly. Size is stated for part of the rows, as once, few or many counts, or as a class when the clone is expanded.

cdr3_nt cdr3_aa v_call clone_size d_call j_call cdr3_length
TGTGCCTGCCAACAGAGCACTGAAGCTTTCTTT CACQQSTEAFF TRBV6-5 . . TRBJ1-1 11
TGTGCCAGCAGCCAAGATTGTGGCAGGGGGAGACTAAGAGGGGATACGCAGTATTTT CASSQDCGRGRLRGDTQYF TRBV3-1/TRBV3-2 . TRBD1 TRBJ2-3 19
TGTGCCAGCAGTTTTAGCCCGGATACGCAGTATTTT CASSFSPDTQYF TRBV28 . . TRBJ2-3 12
TGTGCCAGCAGCTACGCAGGACTAGCGAACTCCTACGAGCAGTACTTC CASSYAGLANSYEQYF TRBV6-5 . TRBD2 TRBJ2-7 16
TGTGCCAGCAGCCCACTGGGCGGGAATGAGCAGTTCTTC CASSPLGGNEQFF TRBV6-4 . . TRBJ2-1 13
TGTGCCAGCAGCTTAGCTTCGGCTAGCGGGCACATTCAGTACTTC CASSLASASGHIQYF TRBV7-2 once TRBD2 TRBJ2-4 15
TGTGCCAGCAGCTTAGAACAGTCTGGGGCCAACGTCCTGACTTTC CASSLEQSGANVLTF TRBV7-8 . . TRBJ2-6 15
TGTGCCAGTAGTACCCAGGGGGCTGGGGAGACCCAGTACTTC CASSTQGAGETQYF TRBV19 . TRBD1 TRBJ2-5 14
TGTGCCAGCAGGGGGGCCAGCGGGAGGGCAGATACGCAGTATTTT CASRGASGRADTQYF TRBV2 . TRBD2 TRBJ2-3 15
TGTGCCAGCAGTTACCCGGGGGAGGGCAGGTTCCAAGAGACCCAGTACTTC CASSYPGEGRFQETQYF TRBV6-2/TRBV6-3 . TRBD2 TRBJ2-5 17